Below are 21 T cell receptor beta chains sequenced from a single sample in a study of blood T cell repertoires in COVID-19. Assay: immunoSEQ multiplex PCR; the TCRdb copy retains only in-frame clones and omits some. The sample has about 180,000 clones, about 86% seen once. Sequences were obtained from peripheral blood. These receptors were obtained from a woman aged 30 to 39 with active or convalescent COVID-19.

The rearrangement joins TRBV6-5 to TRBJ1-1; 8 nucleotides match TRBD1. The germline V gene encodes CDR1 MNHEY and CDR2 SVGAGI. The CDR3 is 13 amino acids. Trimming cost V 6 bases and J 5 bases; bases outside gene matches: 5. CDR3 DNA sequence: TGTGCCAGCAGCAGGGGGCGAGGGACTGAAGCTTTCTTT. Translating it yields CASSRGRGTEAFF.

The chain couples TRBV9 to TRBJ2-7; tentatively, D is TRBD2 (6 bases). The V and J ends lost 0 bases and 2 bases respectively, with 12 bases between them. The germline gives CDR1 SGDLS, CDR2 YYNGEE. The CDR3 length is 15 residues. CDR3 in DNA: TGTGCCAGCAGCGTAGCGCCGGGAGCGACCTACGAGCAGTACTTC. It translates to CASSVAPGATYEQYF.

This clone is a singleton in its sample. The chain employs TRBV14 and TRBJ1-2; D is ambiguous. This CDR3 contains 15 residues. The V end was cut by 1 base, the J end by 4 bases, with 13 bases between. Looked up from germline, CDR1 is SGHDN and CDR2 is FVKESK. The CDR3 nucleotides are TGTGCCAGCAGCCAAGGGAGGGTACGGGGCTATGGCTACACCTTC. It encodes CASSQGRVRGYGYTF.

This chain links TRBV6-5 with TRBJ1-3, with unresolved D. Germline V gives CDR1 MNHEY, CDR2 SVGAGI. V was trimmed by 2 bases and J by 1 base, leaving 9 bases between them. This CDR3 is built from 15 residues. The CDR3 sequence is CASSYEGGSGNTIYF. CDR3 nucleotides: TGTGCCAGCAGTTACGAGGGTGGGTCTGGAAACACCATATATTTT.

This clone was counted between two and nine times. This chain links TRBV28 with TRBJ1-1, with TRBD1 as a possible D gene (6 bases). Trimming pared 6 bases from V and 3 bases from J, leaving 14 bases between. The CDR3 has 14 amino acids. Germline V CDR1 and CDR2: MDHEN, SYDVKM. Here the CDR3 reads CASSLWRTDTEAFF. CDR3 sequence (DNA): TGTGCCAGCAGCCTTTGGCGGACAGACACTGAAGCTTTCTTT.

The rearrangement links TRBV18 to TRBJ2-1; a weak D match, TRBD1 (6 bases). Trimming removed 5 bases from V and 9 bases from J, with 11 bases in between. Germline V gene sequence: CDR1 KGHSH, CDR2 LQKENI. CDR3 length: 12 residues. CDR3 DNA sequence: TGTGCCAGCTCAGGACAGATGGGTGAGCAGTTCTTC. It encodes CASSGQMGEQFF.

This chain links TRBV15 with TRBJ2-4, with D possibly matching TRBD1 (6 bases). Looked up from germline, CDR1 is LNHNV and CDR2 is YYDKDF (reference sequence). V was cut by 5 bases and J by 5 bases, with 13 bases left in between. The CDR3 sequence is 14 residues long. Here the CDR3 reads CATSGSNRENIQYF. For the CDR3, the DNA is TGTGCCACCAGCGGATCGAACAGGGAAAACATTCAGTACTTC.

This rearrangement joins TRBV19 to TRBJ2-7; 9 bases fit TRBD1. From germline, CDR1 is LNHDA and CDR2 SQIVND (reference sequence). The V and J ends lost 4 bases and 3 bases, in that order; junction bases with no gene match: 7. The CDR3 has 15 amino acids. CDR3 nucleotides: TGTGCCAGTAGTAGAACCGGGACAGGGAACTACGAGCAGTACTTC. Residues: CASSRTGTGNYEQYF.

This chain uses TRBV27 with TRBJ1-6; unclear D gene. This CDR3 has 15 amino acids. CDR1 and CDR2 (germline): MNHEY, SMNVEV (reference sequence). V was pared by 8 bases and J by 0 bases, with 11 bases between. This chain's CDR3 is CASRRDFSYNSPLHF. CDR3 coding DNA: TGTGCCAGCCGGCGGGATTTCTCCTATAATTCACCCCTCCACTTT.

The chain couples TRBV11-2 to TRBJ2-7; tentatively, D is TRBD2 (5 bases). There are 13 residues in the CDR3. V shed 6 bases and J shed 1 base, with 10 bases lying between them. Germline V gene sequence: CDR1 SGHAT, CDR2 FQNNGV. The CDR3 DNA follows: TGTGCCAGCAGGGGAGAAGGATCCTACGAGCAGTACTTC. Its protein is CASRGEGSYEQYF.

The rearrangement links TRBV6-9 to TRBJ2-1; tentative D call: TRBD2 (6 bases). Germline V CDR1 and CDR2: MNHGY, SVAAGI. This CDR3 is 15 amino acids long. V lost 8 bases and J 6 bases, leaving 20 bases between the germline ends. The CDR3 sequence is CASPSRLGERNEQFF. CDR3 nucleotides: TGTGCCAGCCCCTCCCGACTAGGCGAACGCAATGAGCAGTTCTTC.

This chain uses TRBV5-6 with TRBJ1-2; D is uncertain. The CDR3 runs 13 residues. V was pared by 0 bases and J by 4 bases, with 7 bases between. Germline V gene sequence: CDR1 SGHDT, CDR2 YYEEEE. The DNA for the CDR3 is TGTGCCAGCAGCTTGGGGGCCCTCTATGGCTACACCTTC. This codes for CASSLGALYGYTF.

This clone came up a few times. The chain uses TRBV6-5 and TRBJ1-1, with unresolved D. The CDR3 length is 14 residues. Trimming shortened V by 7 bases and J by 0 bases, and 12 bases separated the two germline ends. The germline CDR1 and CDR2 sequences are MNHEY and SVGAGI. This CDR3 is CASTSGRLNTEAFF. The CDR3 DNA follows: TGTGCCAGCACCAGTGGGAGGCTGAACACTGAAGCTTTCTTT.

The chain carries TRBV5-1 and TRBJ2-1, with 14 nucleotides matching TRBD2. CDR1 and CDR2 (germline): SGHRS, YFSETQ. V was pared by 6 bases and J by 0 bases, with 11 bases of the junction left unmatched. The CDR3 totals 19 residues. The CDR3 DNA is TGCGCCAGCACCCGTCGGGGGACTAGCGGGAGACCCTCCTACAATGAGCAGTTCTTC. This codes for CASTRRGTSGRPSYNEQFF.

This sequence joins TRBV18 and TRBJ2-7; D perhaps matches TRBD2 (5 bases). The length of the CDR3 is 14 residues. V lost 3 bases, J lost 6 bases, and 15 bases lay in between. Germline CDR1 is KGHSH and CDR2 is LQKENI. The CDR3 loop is CASSPQSEGSEQYF. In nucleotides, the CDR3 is TGTGCCAGCTCACCGCAAAGTGAGGGAAGCGAGCAGTACTTC.

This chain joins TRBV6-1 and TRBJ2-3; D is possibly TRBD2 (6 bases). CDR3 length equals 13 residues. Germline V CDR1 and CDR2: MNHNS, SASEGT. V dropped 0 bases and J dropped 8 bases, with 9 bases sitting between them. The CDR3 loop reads CASSEAMEGTQYF. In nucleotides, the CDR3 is TGTGCCAGCAGTGAAGCGATGGAGGGTACGCAGTATTTT.

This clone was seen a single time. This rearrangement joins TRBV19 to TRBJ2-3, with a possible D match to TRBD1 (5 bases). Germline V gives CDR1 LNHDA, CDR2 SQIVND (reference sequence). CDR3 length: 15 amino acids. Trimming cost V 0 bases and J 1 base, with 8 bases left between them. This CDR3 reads CASSIDRAGTDTQYF. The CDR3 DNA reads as TGTGCCAGTAGTATAGACAGGGCGGGCACAGATACGCAGTATTTT.

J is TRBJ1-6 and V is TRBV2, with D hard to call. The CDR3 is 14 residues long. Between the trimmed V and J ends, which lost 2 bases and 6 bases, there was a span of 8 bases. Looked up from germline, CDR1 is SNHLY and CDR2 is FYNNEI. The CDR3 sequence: CASSEQAINSPLHF. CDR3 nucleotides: TGTGCCAGCAGTGAACAGGCTATTAATTCACCCCTCCACTTT.

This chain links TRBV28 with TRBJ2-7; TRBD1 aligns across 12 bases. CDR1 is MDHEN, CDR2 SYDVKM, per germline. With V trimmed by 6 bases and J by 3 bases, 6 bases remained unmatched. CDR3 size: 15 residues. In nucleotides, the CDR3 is TGTGCCAGCAGCCCTGGGACAGGGGGCTTCTACGAGCAGTACTTC. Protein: CASSPGTGGFYEQYF.

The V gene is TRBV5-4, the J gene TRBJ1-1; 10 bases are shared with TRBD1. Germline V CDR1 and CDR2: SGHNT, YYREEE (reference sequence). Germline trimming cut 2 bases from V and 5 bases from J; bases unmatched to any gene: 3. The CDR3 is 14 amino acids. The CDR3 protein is CASSFGQGGTEAFF. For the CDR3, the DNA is TGTGCCAGCAGCTTCGGACAGGGGGGGACTGAAGCTTTCTTT.

The CDR3 is CASSLLTGLGYNEQFF. The DNA of the CDR3 is TGCGCCAGCAGCTTATTAACGGGACTAGGCTACAATGAGCAGTTCTTC. This chain connects TRBV5-1 to TRBJ2-1, with 8 bases aligning to TRBD2. The CDR3 is 16 amino acids. CDR1 is SGHRS and CDR2 is YFSETQ in the germline V gene. J lost 3 bases, V lost 2 bases, and 7 bases had no gene match.